These T cell receptor beta chains were read from a single sample in a study of T cell repertoires in cytomegalovirus infection. TCRdb reprocessed the reads via MiXCR and lists one record per CDR3 protein. The sample consists of about 150,000 distinct CDR3 sequences, around 24% of them appearing once. Sequencing was performed on PBMCs. The receptor set was obtained from a human donor in good health (CMV status not recorded). Some clones in this sample may be carry-over from other donors' samples. Both conserved end residues are part of each CDR3. Fields, in order: D gene, V gene, CDR3 protein. A D gene is named only where the DNA matches it firmly.

d_gene: -
v_gene: TRBV28
CDR3aa: CASSFRGADGYTF

d_gene: -
v_gene: TRBV14
CDR3aa: CASSQARNYGYTF

d_gene: TRBD1
v_gene: TRBV28
CDR3aa: CASSALRRDREGNEQFF

d_gene: -
v_gene: TRBV24-1
CDR3aa: CATSVGGQETQYF

d_gene: -
v_gene: TRBV14
CDR3aa: CASSPDSGQHNEKLFF

d_gene: -
v_gene: TRBV7-7
CDR3aa: CASSPDTGPQETQYF

d_gene: -
v_gene: TRBV19
CDR3aa: CASSGGFGENTEAFF

d_gene: -
v_gene: TRBV27
CDR3aa: CASSSGARGTDTQYF

d_gene: TRBD1
v_gene: TRBV19
CDR3aa: CASSIGTGASYEQYF

d_gene: -
v_gene: TRBV5-1
CDR3aa: CATAGQSNTGELFF

d_gene: TRBD1
v_gene: TRBV7-9
CDR3aa: CASSLEGQVFDTQYF

d_gene: -
v_gene: TRBV18
CDR3aa: CASSSDEGDQETQYF

d_gene: -
v_gene: TRBV9
CDR3aa: CASSVAGMNTEAFF

d_gene: TRBD2
v_gene: TRBV7-9
CDR3aa: CASSPPGAGSTHEQFF

d_gene: -
v_gene: TRBV7-2
CDR3aa: CASSSGLSQGYTF

d_gene: -
v_gene: TRBV7-9
CDR3aa: CASSLGETGNEKLFF

d_gene: TRBD2
v_gene: TRBV28
CDR3aa: CASRLADTYNEQFF

d_gene: -
v_gene: TRBV5-1
CDR3aa: CASSWRWRTDTQYF

d_gene: TRBD2
v_gene: TRBV29-1
CDR3aa: CSVDRLAGYNEQFF

d_gene: -
v_gene: TRBV29-1
CDR3aa: CSVSPGPNHPQHF

d_gene: -
v_gene: TRBV7-2
CDR3aa: CASSNSMSYEQYF

d_gene: -
v_gene: TRBV11-3
CDR3aa: CASSLGRAGLNEQFF

d_gene: -
v_gene: TRBV6-1
CDR3aa: CASQRPGTNYNEQFF

d_gene: -
v_gene: TRBV19
CDR3aa: CASSIDLAGFYNEQFF

d_gene: -
v_gene: TRBV7-2
CDR3aa: CASSLPGWYEQYF

d_gene: TRBD1
v_gene: TRBV5-1
CDR3aa: CASSAGQGPEAFF

d_gene: -
v_gene: TRBV7-2
CDR3aa: CALRGPNTGEPFF

d_gene: TRBD1
v_gene: TRBV5-6
CDR3aa: CASSLQGADYEQYF

d_gene: TRBD1
v_gene: TRBV15
CDR3aa: CATSGFTGTGDNYNEQFF

d_gene: -
v_gene: TRBV12-3/TRBV12-4
CDR3aa: CASIEGTAGNTIYF

d_gene: -
v_gene: TRBV6-6
CDR3aa: CASSYGAGLETQYF

d_gene: -
v_gene: TRBV7-2
CDR3aa: CASSFQYEQYF

d_gene: -
v_gene: TRBV19
CDR3aa: CASSMGDYQGETQYF

d_gene: -
v_gene: TRBV20-1
CDR3aa: CSARDQGYGYGYTF

d_gene: -
v_gene: TRBV12-3/TRBV12-4
CDR3aa: CASSPHHSTDTQYF

d_gene: TRBD2
v_gene: TRBV7-9
CDR3aa: CASSPGTSNEQFF

d_gene: -
v_gene: TRBV5-4
CDR3aa: CAALDREENTEAFF

d_gene: -
v_gene: TRBV7-8
CDR3aa: CASSSDPTGNTEAFF

d_gene: -
v_gene: TRBV12-3/TRBV12-4
CDR3aa: CASEGGSGNTIYF

d_gene: TRBD2
v_gene: TRBV2
CDR3aa: CASSDPGGQTDTQYF

d_gene: -
v_gene: TRBV5-1
CDR3aa: CASSFGGLSGNTIYF

d_gene: -
v_gene: TRBV28
CDR3aa: CASSLSGWPYSNQPQHF

d_gene: TRBD1
v_gene: TRBV7-3
CDR3aa: CASSPNKGQGTYNEQFF

d_gene: TRBD2
v_gene: TRBV12-3/TRBV12-4
CDR3aa: CASSLHGLAGLYTGELFF

d_gene: TRBD2
v_gene: TRBV7-2
CDR3aa: CASSFGGGYNEQFF